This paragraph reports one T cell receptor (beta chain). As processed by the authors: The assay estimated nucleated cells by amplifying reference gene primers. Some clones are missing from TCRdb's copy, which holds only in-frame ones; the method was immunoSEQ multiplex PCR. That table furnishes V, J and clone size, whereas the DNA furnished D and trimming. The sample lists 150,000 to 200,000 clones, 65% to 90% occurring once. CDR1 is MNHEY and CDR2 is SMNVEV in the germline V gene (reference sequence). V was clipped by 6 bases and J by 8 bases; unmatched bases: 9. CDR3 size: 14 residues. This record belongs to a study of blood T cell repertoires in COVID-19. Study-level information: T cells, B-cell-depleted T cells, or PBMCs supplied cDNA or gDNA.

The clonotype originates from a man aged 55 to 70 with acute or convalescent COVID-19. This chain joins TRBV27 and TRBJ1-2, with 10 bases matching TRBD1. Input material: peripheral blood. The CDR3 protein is CASSPGQGVRGYTF. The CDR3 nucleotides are TGTGCCAGCAGCCCTGGACAGGGGGTTAGGGGCTACACCTTC.